Shown below are 8 T cell receptor beta chains from a single sample sequenced in a study of CD8 T cells in Susac syndrome (dated by TCRdb to between 2018 and 2020). Library prep was done by the immunoSEQ multiplex PCR assay. RNA was extracted using the RNeasy kit, and about 0.5 to 1 ug of the RNA was reverse transcribed with random hexamers. TCRdb reprocessing: public reads trimmed at Q25 with fastp, clones called with MiXCR, in-frame beta chains kept. Rows matching on CDR3 protein sequence are summarized as one entry with the most common DNA and genes. The sample has about 130,000 distinct CDR3 sequences on record, 95% of them singletons. The ten largest clonotypes hold approximately 0.18% of the sample. Material: CD8+ T cells from PBMCs. Every receptor here comes from a human donor with Susac syndrome.

This chain links TRBV28 with TRBJ2-7, with a weak D call TRBD2 (5 bases). CDR1 MDHEN and CDR2 SYDVKM come from the germline V gene. Trimming removed 4 bases at V and 5 bases at J, with 12 bases between. CDR3 length: 13 residues. The CDR3 region has the DNA TGTGCCAGCAGTTACCGGTCGGGGAACGAGCAGTACTTC. Its translation: CASSYRSGNEQYF. Full variable domain (rest looked up from reference TRBV28 and TRBJ2-7): DVKVTQSSRYLVKRTGEKVFLECVQDMDHENMFWYRQDPGLGLRLIYFSYDVKMKEKGDIPEGYSVSREKKERFSLILESASTNQTSMYLCASSYRSGNEQYFGPGTRLTVT.

CDR3 sequence reads: CSAGPGQGHEQFF. CDR3 DNA sequence: TGCAGTGCGGGCCCGGGACAGGGACATGAGCAGTTCTTC. The chain carries TRBV20-1 and TRBJ2-1; 9 bases agree with TRBD1. The CDR3 is made up of 13 amino acids. Trimming at V came to 6 bases and at J to 8 bases, leaving 8 bases not matched to a gene. Germline values: CDR1 DFQATT, CDR2 SNEGSKA (reference sequence).

Here the CDR3 reads CSARDRLAGEVRDEQFF. The CDR3 DNA reads as TGCAGTGCTAGAGATAGACTAGCGGGAGAGGTAAGGGATGAGCAGTTCTTC. The chain is built from TRBV20-1 and TRBJ2-1, with 12 bases fitting TRBD2. J was trimmed by 8 bases and V by 0 bases; bases with no gene match: 11. The CDR3 runs 17 residues. Germline lookup yields CDR1 DFQATT and CDR2 SNEGSKA (reference sequence).

J is TRBJ2-3 and V is TRBV5-6; D is tentatively TRBD1 or TRBD2 (5 bases each). Germline CDR1 reads SGHDT; CDR2 reads YYEEEE. V dropped 3 bases and J dropped 6 bases, with 11 bases sitting between them. CDR3 length: 13 residues. CDR3 DNA sequence: TGTGCCAGCAGCTGGGGGACGCTCGATACGCAGTATTTT. As protein: CASSWGTLDTQYF. Using reference TRBV5-6 and TRBJ2-3 for the parts outside the CDR3, the full variable domain is DAGVTQSPTHLIKTRGQQVTLRCSPKSGHDTVSWYQQALGQGPQFIFQYYEEEERQRGNFPDRFSGHQFPNYSSELNVNALLLGDSALYLCASSWGTLDTQYFGPGTRLTVL.

The rearrangement uses TRBV3-1 and TRBJ2-1; the D call may be TRBD1 or TRBD2 (5 bases each). The V end lost 4 bases, the J end lost 12 bases, and 10 bases lay between the germline ends. The CDR3 is 11 residues long. CDR1 and CDR2 (germline): LGHDT, YNNKEL (reference sequence). The CDR3 loop is CASSRGQGQFF. CDR3 DNA sequence: TGTGCCAGCAGCCGCGGGCAGGGGCAGTTCTTC.

This chain joins TRBV27 and TRBJ2-2, with D tentatively TRBD2 (5 bases). The germline V and J ends were trimmed by 7 bases and 4 bases, with 16 bases remaining between them. Germline values: CDR1 MNHEY, CDR2 SMNVEV (reference sequence). The CDR3 extends over 15 amino acids. CDR3 sequence reads: CASTAAGVGTGELFF. Here the CDR3 DNA reads TGTGCCAGCACCGCGGCCGGGGTCGGCACCGGGGAGCTGTTTTTT.

The rearrangement joins TRBV6-2 or TRBV6-3 to TRBJ2-1, with 8 bases matching TRBD2. Trimming took 6 bases from V and 7 from J; bases not matched to a gene: 14. This CDR3 has 16 amino acids. Germline V gene sequence: CDR1 MNHEY, CDR2 SVGEGT. The CDR3: CASSYLTAGVSNEQFF. CDR3 nucleotide sequence: TGTGCCAGCAGCTACCTGACAGCGGGAGTTTCGAATGAGCAGTTCTTC.

The gene calls are TRBV11-2 and TRBJ2-1; D uncertain. Germline CDR1 SGHAT, CDR2 FQNNGV. CDR3 length: 13 residues. V dropped 7 bases and J dropped 6 bases, with 13 bases sitting between them. In DNA form, the CDR3 reads TGTGCCAGCAAGATAAGGGATGGCAATGAGCAGTTCTTC. Protein product: CASKIRDGNEQFF. Filled out from reference TRBV11-2 and TRBJ2-1, the complete variable domain reads EAGVAQSPRYKIIEKRQSVAFWCNPISGHATLYWYQQILGQGPKLLIQFQNNGVVDDSQLPKDRFSAERLKGVDSTLKIQPAKLEDSAVYLCASKIRDGNEQFFGPGTRLTVL.